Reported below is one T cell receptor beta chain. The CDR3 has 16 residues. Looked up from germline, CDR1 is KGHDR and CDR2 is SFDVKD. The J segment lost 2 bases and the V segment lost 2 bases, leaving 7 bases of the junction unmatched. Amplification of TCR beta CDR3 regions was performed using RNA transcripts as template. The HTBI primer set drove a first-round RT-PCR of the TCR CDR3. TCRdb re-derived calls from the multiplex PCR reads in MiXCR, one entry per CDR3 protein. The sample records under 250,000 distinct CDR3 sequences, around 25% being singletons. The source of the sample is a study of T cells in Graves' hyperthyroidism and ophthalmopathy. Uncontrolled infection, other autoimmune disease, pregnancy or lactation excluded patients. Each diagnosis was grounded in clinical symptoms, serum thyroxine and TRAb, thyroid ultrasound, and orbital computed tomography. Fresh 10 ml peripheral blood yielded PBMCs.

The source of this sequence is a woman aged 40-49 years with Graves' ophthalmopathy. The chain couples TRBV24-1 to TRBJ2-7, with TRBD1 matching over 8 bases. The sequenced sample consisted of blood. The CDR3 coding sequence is TGTGCCACCAGTGATTATGGCCCGACAGGGGCCTACGAGCAGTACTTC. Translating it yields CATSDYGPTGAYEQYF.